A single sample gave rise to the 32 T cell receptor beta chains below, sequenced in a study of T-cell reconstitution after alpha-beta-depleted transplantation in children. TCRbeta library preparation incorporated unique molecular identifiers. TCRdb processed the PCR reads anew with MiXCR; each CDR3 protein has one entry. Here the sample spans around 700,000 distinct CDR3 sequences, roughly 14% being singletons. Source: PBMCs, taken before TCRalphabeta/CD19-depleted stem cell transplant. The receptors were sampled from a girl aged 2 to 9 with congenital amegakaryocytic thrombocytopenia, due to receive a stem cell transplant.

This clonotype was detected ten times or more. Mismatch with germline at one junction end may stem from a read error. The gene calls are TRBV20-1 and TRBJ2-3; D is ambiguous. From germline, CDR1 is DFQATT and CDR2 SNEGSKA (reference sequence). The CDR3 length is 13 residues. CDR3 sequence (DNA): TGCAGTGCAAGAGTATCTAGCACAGATACGCAGTATTTT. Translation: CSARVSSTDTQYF.

This clonotype was observed many times. The rearrangement joins TRBV12-3 or TRBV12-4 to TRBJ1-1, with D unclear. The V and J ends lost 6 bases and 1 base respectively, with 9 bases between them. The CDR3 totals 13 residues. In nucleotides, the CDR3 is TGTGCCAGCAGACCTTACCCGAACACTGAAGCTTTCTTT. It is translated as CASRPYPNTEAFF.

V and J are TRBV29-1 and TRBJ2-1; TRBD2 matches at 9 bases. The CDR3 spans 15 residues. The germline CDR1 and CDR2 sequences are SQVTM and ANQGSEA. V was pared by 1 base and J by 8 bases, with 9 bases of the junction left unmatched. In DNA form, the CDR3 reads TGCAGCGTTGAAGGGTTAACTAGCGGGCTGGATGAGCAGTTCTTC. As protein: CSVEGLTSGLDEQFF.

This sequence joins TRBV4-1 and TRBJ1-2; D is possibly TRBD1 (6 bases). The germline V and J ends were trimmed by 1 base and 8 bases, with 11 bases remaining between them. Germline loops: CDR1 MGHRA, CDR2 YSYEKL. The CDR3 length is 13 residues. CDR3 sequence reads: CASSQGERGGYTF. CDR3 DNA: TGCGCCAGCAGCCAAGGGGAAAGGGGGGGCTACACCTTC.

In nucleotides, the CDR3 is TGTGCCAGCAGCGTATCCAGGGAGAGCTCTGGAAACACCATATATTTT. Protein product: CASSVSRESSGNTIYF. This chain joins TRBV9 and TRBJ1-3, with D tentatively TRBD1 (5 bases). The CDR3 length is 16 residues. From germline, CDR1 is SGDLS and CDR2 YYNGEE. V was cut by 1 base and J by 0 bases, with 11 bases left in between.

This clonotype was detected many times. The chain recombines TRBV20-1 with TRBJ2-1, with D unclear. Trimming pared 6 bases from V and 5 bases from J, leaving 8 bases between. This CDR3 spans 11 amino acids. Germline CDR1 is DFQATT and CDR2 is SNEGSKA (reference sequence). CDR3 region: CSARRDNEQFF. The CDR3 region has the DNA TGCAGTGCCCGCCGCGACAATGAGCAGTTCTTC.

This clonotype was found many times. The rearrangement uses TRBV5-1 and TRBJ2-1; D is tentatively TRBD1 or TRBD2 (5 bases each). V lost 6 bases and J lost 7, with 17 bases in between. Per germline, CDR1 SGHRS and CDR2 YFSETQ. There are 14 residues in the CDR3. The CDR3 loop reads CASKVVVGENEQFF. Here the CDR3 DNA reads TGCGCCAGCAAGGTCGTGGTAGGGGAGAATGAGCAGTTCTTC.

V gene TRBV10-3 combines with J gene TRBJ2-7, with D unresolved. The germline CDR1 and CDR2 sequences are ENHRY and SYGVKD. The CDR3 is 11 residues long. Trimming removed 4 bases from V and 2 bases from J, with 3 bases in between. Here the CDR3 reads CAISGAYEQYF. The DNA of the CDR3 is TGTGCCATCAGTGGCGCCTACGAGCAGTACTTC.

This clonotype was seen a handful of times. The CDR3 spells CASSLVLAGGLDEQFF. CDR3 nucleotide sequence: TGCGCCAGCAGCTTGGTACTAGCGGGAGGCCTGGATGAGCAGTTCTTC. The chain couples TRBV5-1 to TRBJ2-1, with TRBD2 matching over 12 bases. The germline V gene has CDR1 SGHRS and CDR2 YFSETQ. With 0 bases clipped from V and 8 bases from J, the junction kept 6 bases outside the gene matches. The CDR3 totals 16 residues.

The rearrangement uses TRBV18 and TRBJ2-1; D unclear. CDR3 length: 14 residues. V lost 4 bases to trimming and J lost 7 bases, with 14 bases between them. The germline gives CDR1 KGHSH, CDR2 LQKENI. CDR3 amino acids: CASSQGTFGNEQFF. The CDR3 DNA is TGTGCCAGCTCACAGGGCACCTTTGGGAATGAGCAGTTCTTC.

This clonotype was counted at least ten times. This chain uses TRBV5-1 with TRBJ1-1; TRBD1 agrees at 8 bases. The junction had 4 bases not matched to a gene; V was cut back by 8 bases and J by 1 base. Per germline, CDR1 SGHRS and CDR2 YFSETQ. The CDR3 consists of 13 residues. The CDR3 DNA sequence: TGCGCCAGTACCGGACAGGGGAACACTGAAGCTTTCTTT. This gives the protein CASTGQGNTEAFF. Complete variable domain (other parts from reference TRBV5-1 and TRBJ1-1): KAGVTQTPRYLIKTRGQQVTLSCSPISGHRSVSWYQQTPGQGLQFLFEYFSETQRNKGNFPGRFSGRQFSNSRSEMNVSTLELGDSALYLCASTGQGNTEAFFGQGTRLTVV.

The rearrangement links TRBV6-5 to TRBJ2-1; either TRBD1 or TRBD2 may fit D (5 bases each). Trimming took 2 bases from V and 10 from J, leaving 15 bases between them. Per germline, CDR1 MNHEY and CDR2 SVGAGI. This CDR3 is 14 amino acids long. The CDR3 nucleotides read TGTGCCAGCAGTTACGTTGGGGGAGTGCGCGAGCAGTTCTTC. Translating it yields CASSYVGGVREQFF.

CDR3 amino acids: CASSLVTRSGRDEQYF. The CDR3 DNA is TGTGCCAGCAGCTTAGTAACCAGGAGCGGGAGGGACGAGCAGTACTTC. The chain joins TRBV7-6 to TRBJ2-7, with TRBD2 matching 10 bases. This CDR3 spans 16 amino acids. Germline-derived CDR1 and CDR2 are SGHVS and FNYEAQ. The V and J ends lost 1 base and 5 bases, in that order; junction bases with no gene match: 8.

In its sample, this clonotype was seen many times. The chain combines TRBV10-3 with TRBJ1-5; 10 bases are shared with TRBD1. Germline V lookup: CDR1 ENHRY, CDR2 SYGVKD. J was trimmed by 5 bases and V by 6 bases; bases with no gene match: 1. This CDR3 is 13 amino acids long. The CDR3 sequence: CAIRGQGDQPQHF. As DNA, the CDR3 is TGTGCCATCAGAGGACAGGGGGATCAGCCCCAGCATTTT.

The chain couples TRBV5-1 to TRBJ2-7; D gene uncertain. Deletions cut 4 bases from V and 4 bases from J, with 21 bases between. The CDR3 totals 16 residues. Germline values: CDR1 SGHRS, CDR2 YFSETQ. The CDR3: CASSITYPQKVYEQYF. In DNA form, the CDR3 reads TGCGCCAGCAGCATTACCTATCCTCAGAAAGTTTACGAGCAGTACTTC.

In this sample, this clonotype turned up many times. The chain links TRBV20-1 to TRBJ1-4, with TRBD1 matching 7 bases. After removal of 6 bases from V and 5 bases from J, the junction contained 6 bases not matched to a gene. CDR1 DFQATT and CDR2 SNEGSKA come from the germline V gene (reference sequence). The CDR3 length is 13 residues. The CDR3 sequence is CSANRGSNEKLFF. The CDR3, as DNA: TGCAGTGCCAACAGGGGTAGCAATGAAAAACTGTTTTTT.

The J gene is TRBJ2-7, the V gene TRBV5-1; D is undetermined. In germline, CDR1 is SGHRS, CDR2 YFSETQ. Trimming left V 0 bases short and J 6 bases short, with 13 bases between. This CDR3 spans 14 amino acids. CDR3 residues: CASSLDRNRPEQYF. For the CDR3, the DNA is TGCGCCAGCAGCTTGGACAGAAACCGGCCCGAGCAGTACTTC.

This clonotype was found a few times. The chain has TRBV20-1 and TRBJ2-1, with a tentative D call TRBD2 (5 bases). Per germline, CDR1 DFQATT and CDR2 SNEGSKA (reference sequence). This CDR3 region has 15 residues. V shed 4 bases and J shed 2 bases, with 15 bases lying between them. For the CDR3, the DNA is TGCAGTGCTACTCCACTGCGGGCTCCCTACAATGAGCAGTTCTTC. This encodes CSATPLRAPYNEQFF.

This sequence joins TRBV13 and TRBJ2-1; no reliable D call. V dropped 5 bases and J dropped 1 base, with 15 bases sitting between them. Germline V gene data show CDR1 as PRHDT and CDR2 as FYEKMQ (reference sequence). The length of the CDR3 is 16 residues. The CDR3 region has the DNA TGTGCCAGCAGCCCCTCCCCTCGAGGATCCTACAATGAGCAGTTCTTC. This encodes CASSPSPRGSYNEQFF. The variable domain in full, with the rest retrieved from reference TRBV13 and TRBJ2-1, is AAGVIQSPRHLIKEKRETATLKCYPIPRHDTVYWYQQGPGQDPQFLISFYEKMQSDKGSIPDRFSAQQFSDYHSELNMSSLELGDSALYFCASSPSPRGSYNEQFFGPGTRLTVL.

This clonotype was picked up a small number of times. The chain links TRBV5-1 to TRBJ2-7; 7 bases are shared with TRBD1. V lost 0 bases to trimming and J lost 6 bases; unmatched junction nucleotides: 9. This CDR3 is 15 amino acids long. Germline assignment: CDR1 SGHRS and CDR2 YFSETQ. The CDR3 nucleotides read TGCGCCAGCAGCTTGGAGGGCAGGGGGTATGTCGAGCAGTACTTC. The encoded protein is CASSLEGRGYVEQYF. The full variable domain, completed using reference TRBV5-1 and TRBJ2-7, is KAGVTQTPRYLIKTRGQQVTLSCSPISGHRSVSWYQQTPGQGLQFLFEYFSETQRNKGNFPGRFSGRQFSNSRSEMNVSTLELGDSALYLCASSLEGRGYVEQYFGPGTRLTVT.

The chain has TRBV5-1 and TRBJ2-7, with TRBD2 matching over 12 bases. Germline CDR1 SGHRS, CDR2 YFSETQ. The J segment lost 3 bases and the V segment lost 7 bases, leaving 8 bases of the junction unmatched. CDR3 length: 15 amino acids. As DNA, the CDR3 is TGCGCCAGCGCTAGGACTAGCGGGAAGGTCTACGAGCAGTACTTC. Protein product: CASARTSGKVYEQYF.

The V gene is TRBV5-1, the J gene TRBJ1-6, with a tentative D call TRBD1 (6 bases). CDR3 size: 18 residues. Trimming left V 7 bases short and J 0 bases short, with 20 bases between. Germline CDR1 SGHRS, CDR2 YFSETQ. The CDR3: CASSDRNAPRSYNSPLHF. DNA for the CDR3: TGCGCCAGCTCGGACAGAAACGCACCACGCTCCTATAATTCACCCCTCCACTTT.

V usage is TRBV5-5 and J usage is TRBJ1-2; no reliable D call. From germline, CDR1 is SGHKS and CDR2 YYEKEE (reference sequence). Trimming left V 5 bases short and J 5 bases short, with 16 bases between. This CDR3 has 14 amino acids. The CDR3 sequence: CASSSSGEIYGYTF. In nucleotides, the CDR3 is TGTGCCAGCAGTTCCTCCGGGGAAATTTATGGCTACACCTTC.

The sample holds many counts of this clonotype. The chain uses TRBV6-5 and TRBJ2-7; no definite D call. CDR3 length: 14 residues. CDR1 MNHEY and CDR2 SVGAGI come from the germline V gene. The V and J ends lost 2 bases and 6 bases respectively, with 14 bases between them. The CDR3 reads CASSYGASLGEQYF. The CDR3 nucleotides are TGTGCCAGCAGTTACGGAGCCTCTCTTGGCGAGCAGTACTTC.

There are a few counts of this clonotype. This chain links TRBV11-2 with TRBJ1-3; TRBD1 is a possible D gene (6 bases). With 3 bases removed from V and 4 bases from J, the gap between germline ends came to 13 bases. The CDR3 totals 15 residues. The germline gives CDR1 SGHAT, CDR2 FQNNGV. CDR3 in amino acids: CASSFGGPVGNTIYF. The DNA of the CDR3 is TGTGCCAGCAGCTTCGGGGGCCCCGTCGGAAACACCATATATTTT. Drawing the rest from reference TRBV11-2 and TRBJ1-3, the complete variable domain is EAGVAQSPRYKIIEKRQSVAFWCNPISGHATLYWYQQILGQGPKLLIQFQNNGVVDDSQLPKDRFSAERLKGVDSTLKIQPAKLEDSAVYLCASSFGGPVGNTIYFGEGSWLTVV.

This chain joins TRBV29-1 and TRBJ1-1; D remains ambiguous. The germline CDR1 and CDR2 sequences are SQVTM and ANQGSEA. Trimming took off 2 bases at V and 4 bases at J, with 5 bases between the two ends. The length of the CDR3 is 11 residues. The CDR3 DNA reads TGCAGCGTTGAAACGAGCACTGAAGCTTTCTTT. This encodes CSVETSTEAFF.

Only one count was recorded for this clonotype. One end of the junction fails to match germline, which may point to a read error. The gene calls are TRBV5-3 and TRBJ2-3; D perhaps matches TRBD2 (5 bases). TRBV5-3 is flagged as an ORF with uncertain function. This CDR3 comprises 14 residues. CDR3 protein: CARSLGRGIDTQYF. In DNA form, the CDR3 reads TGTGCCAGGAGCTTGGGCCGAGGGATAGATACGCAGTATTTT.

This clonotype came up many times. This chain joins TRBV20-1 and TRBJ2-7; D possibly matches TRBD1 or TRBD2 (5 bases each). Per germline, CDR1 DFQATT and CDR2 SNEGSKA (reference sequence). The V end lost 4 bases, the J end lost 7 bases, and 20 bases lay between the germline ends. The CDR3 has 14 residues. The CDR3 loop reads CSATSGPVNFEQYF. Here the CDR3 DNA reads TGCAGTGCTACCTCGGGGCCGGTCAACTTTGAGCAGTACTTC.

The V call is TRBV20-1, the J call TRBJ2-5, with D unresolved. Germline assignment: CDR1 DFQATT and CDR2 SNEGSKA (reference sequence). The CDR3 consists of 13 residues. Here the CDR3 DNA reads TGCAGCCCCGTACAGTGGGACCAAGAGACCCAGTACTTC. Its protein is CSPVQWDQETQYF.

This clonotype turned up a few times. V is TRBV18 and J is TRBJ1-3; D is unclear. The germline V and J ends were trimmed by 3 bases and 4 bases, with 22 bases remaining between them. Per germline, CDR1 KGHSH and CDR2 LQKENI. The CDR3 is 18 residues long. The CDR3 spells CASSPVLSARLDGNTIYF. For the CDR3, the DNA is TGTGCCAGCTCACCCGTGCTTTCTGCCCGACTGGACGGAAACACCATATATTTT.

This clonotype has a count of ten or more. V and J are TRBV7-9 and TRBJ2-1; D is unclear. V dropped 6 bases and J dropped 4 bases, with 10 bases sitting between them. The CDR3 covers 13 residues. Germline V CDR1 and CDR2: SEHNR, FQNEAQ (reference sequence). DNA for the CDR3: TGTGCCAGCAGTATGTCAGAGTACAATGAGCAGTTCTTC. It translates to CASSMSEYNEQFF.

The chain joins TRBV12-3 or TRBV12-4 to TRBJ2-2; D is uncertain. CDR3 length equals 11 residues. V lost 7 bases to trimming and J lost 7 bases, with 7 bases between them. The chain's CDR3 is CASTLHGELFF. As DNA, the CDR3 is TGTGCCAGCACCCTCCACGGGGAGCTGTTTTTT.